This T cell receptor (beta chain) was sequenced in a study of blood T cell repertoires in COVID-19. As for the study in general: PBMCs, B-cell-depleted T cells, or T cells were the source of the cDNA or gDNA that made up the material.

As handled by the study authors: Amplification of reference gene primers provided the estimated nucleated cell counts. Measured with immunoSEQ multiplex PCR; TCRdb has only the in-frame clones, and not every one. That table is the source of V, J and clone size, and D and trimming were worked out from the DNA. The sample consists of under 200,000 clones, approximately 84% of them appearing once. This CDR3 has 13 residues. The V and J ends lost 5 bases and 5 bases, in that order; junction bases with no gene match: 5. The germline V gene has CDR1 SEHNR and CDR2 FQNEAQ (reference sequence). Patients in Seattle were enrolled during active infection, then followed longitudinally.

The chain links TRBV7-9 to TRBJ2-5; the match to TRBD1 covers 7 bases. Sample: peripheral blood. The origin of this receptor is an elderly woman with COVID-19, enrolled during active disease. The CDR3 reads CASSPQGEETQYF. The CDR3 region has the DNA TGTGCCAGCAGCCCCCAGGGGGAGGAGACCCAGTACTTC.